The text below deals with one TCR beta chain. The antigen remains unidentified. Method: immunoSEQ multiplex PCR; TCRdb's copy keeps in-frame clones and lacks some. The sample shows approximately 150,000 clones, 94% of them seen only once. This specimen comes from a study of T cell responses to AZD1222 COVID-19 vaccine. Overall study findings and caveats: Two AZD1222 doses significantly raised spike-specific TCR breadth and depth over controls.

Material: peripheral blood, obtained on day 0 of AZD1222 vaccination. The receptor was isolated from an adult in good health.

This chain's CDR3 is CASSRVSGGREETQYF. CDR3 bases: TGTGCCAGCAGCCGGGTTAGCGGGGGCAGGGAAGAGACCCAGTACTTC. This chain uses TRBV11-2 with TRBJ2-5, with 9 bases fitting TRBD2. J was trimmed by 3 bases and V by 5 bases; bases with no gene match: 10. The germline gives CDR1 SGHAT, CDR2 FQNNGV. The CDR3 has 16 amino acids.